These T cell receptor beta chains were read from a single sample in a study of T cell changes during pregnancy in multiple sclerosis. Produced via immunoSEQ multiplex PCR; TCRdb's table is partial and in-frame only. Of 56,000 or so clones listed, about nine tenths were seen once; the top ten hold under 0.45%. The source was CD4+ T cells from peripheral blood mononuclear cells, collected in the third trimester of pregnancy. These receptors came from a female donor with multiple sclerosis, enrolled in a pregnancy study. Both conserved end residues are part of each CDR3. Fields, in order: V gene, D gene, J gene, clone size, CDR3 DNA, CDR3 protein. The D gene is left open where the match is weak. Expanded clones are given a class, and other clones once, few, many or no size at all.

TRBV7-9	.	TRBJ2-2	.	TGTGCCAGCAGCTTAGCCGGTAGTTTGCGCACCGGGGAGCTGTTTTTT	CASSLAGSLRTGELFF
TRBV30	TRBD2	TRBJ2-1	.	TGTGCCTGGAGTCGGGGGGCGACTTTTGTAGCGGGAGTGGGAGATGAGCAGTTCTTC	CAWSRGATFVAGVGDEQFF
TRBV7-9	.	TRBJ2-7	.	TGTGCCAGCGAAAAAAACAGCGAGCAGTACTTC	CASEKNSEQYF
TRBV5-4	.	TRBJ2-3	.	TGTGCCAGCAGCCCATGGAGCGGCAGGTCCACAGATACGCAGTATTTT	CASSPWSGRSTDTQYF
TRBV6-5	.	TRBJ2-6	once	TGTGCCAGCAGCAGAGACAATGCTGGGGCCAACGTCCTGACTTTC	CASSRDNAGANVLTF
TRBV5-1	.	TRBJ2-3	.	TGCGCCAGCAGCTTCGGACAGGAGGGGACAGATACGCAGTATTTT	CASSFGQEGTDTQYF
TRBV11-2	TRBD1	TRBJ1-5	once	TGTGCCAGCAGCCCAGGGGGTGAGGGCAATCAGCCCCAGCATTTT	CASSPGGEGNQPQHF
TRBV12-5	TRBD1	TRBJ1-4	.	TGTGCTAGTGGTTTGATCTATGGACAGGGAGGATTTTCATATGAAAAACTGTTTTTT	CASGLIYGQGGFSYEKLFF
TRBV7-3	.	TRBJ1-6	.	TGTGCCAGCAGCTTAAACAATAATTCACCCCTCCACTTT	CASSLNNNSPLHF
TRBV18	TRBD2	TRBJ2-5	.	TGTGCCAGCTCACCGGCTAGCGGGAAATCAAAGACCCAGTACTTC	CASSPASGKSKTQYF
TRBV7-8	TRBD1	TRBJ2-7	.	TGTGCCAGCAGCCCAGGACAGGGGGCATCGTACGAGCAGTACTTC	CASSPGQGASYEQYF
TRBV21-1	.	TRBJ1-2	.	TGTGCCAGCAGCGGGTCGACAGAGGATGGCTACACCTTC	CASSGSTEDGYTF
TRBV28	.	TRBJ1-5	.	TGTGCCAGCAGTAGAGATAGCAATCAGCCCCAGCATTTT	CASSRDSNQPQHF
TRBV6-1	TRBD1	TRBJ1-5	.	TGTGCCAGCAGGGAAGGTCCCGGGACAGGGATCAATCAGCCCCAGCATTTT	CASREGPGTGINQPQHF
TRBV12-5	.	TRBJ1-4	few	TGTGCTAGTGGCCCAGGGTGGGGATCAACTAATGAAAAACTGTTTTTT	CASGPGWGSTNEKLFF
TRBV7-3	TRBD1	TRBJ2-1	.	TGTGCCAGCAGCTTGGGACAGGGCTACAATGAGCAGTTCTTC	CASSLGQGYNEQFF
TRBV10-3	.	TRBJ1-2	.	TGTGCCATCAGTGATCAGGGCGCAGGCTATGGCTACACCTTC	CAISDQGAGYGYTF
TRBV5-1	.	TRBJ1-3	.	TGCGCCAGCCGTCAGGCAGTCTCTGGAAACACCATATATTTT	CASRQAVSGNTIYF
TRBV30	TRBD1	TRBJ1-1	.	TGTGCCTGGTGCCTTTTGGGACAGGGGAACACTGAAGCTTTCTTT	CAWCLLGQGNTEAFF
TRBV6-1	.	TRBJ2-1	.	TGTGCCAGCACCCGGGGGAAGCTGCAGTTCTTC	CASTRGKLQFF
TRBV19	TRBD1	TRBJ1-5	few	TGTGCCGCAGGGGGGACAGGGGTTCAGCCCCAGCATTTT	CAAGGTGVQPQHF
TRBV6-5	TRBD1	TRBJ1-4	.	TGTGCCAGCAGTTACTTGGGGACAGCGGCTAAACTGTTTTTT	CASSYLGTAAKLFF
TRBV5-1	.	TRBJ1-2	.	TGCGCCAGCAGCTTTGGGGAGGGTTTCACCTATGGCTACACCTTC	CASSFGEGFTYGYTF
TRBV19	TRBD1	TRBJ1-1	once	TGTGCCAGTAGTCCCCGTGGGGACAGTGAAGCTTTCTTT	CASSPRGDSEAFF
TRBV9	TRBD1	TRBJ2-7	.	TGTGCCAGCAGCGTAGGGGATGACAGGGGGGCAGCATACGAGCAGTACTTC	CASSVGDDRGAAYEQYF
TRBV9	.	TRBJ1-3	.	TGTGCCAGCAGCGGTTTCGGACAGAGAGTCTCTGGAAACACCATATATTTT	CASSGFGQRVSGNTIYF
TRBV4-3	.	TRBJ2-1	.	TGCGCCAGCAGCCAAGTTTTAGGGAGTGAGCAGTTCTTC	CASSQVLGSEQFF
TRBV2	TRBD1	TRBJ1-4	.	TGTGCCAGCAGTGCGTGGACAGGATTGAATGAAAAACTGTTTTTT	CASSAWTGLNEKLFF
TRBV2	.	TRBJ1-5	.	TGTGCCAGCAGTTTTAGGAGGGACAGCAATCAGCCCCAGCATTTT	CASSFRRDSNQPQHF
TRBV6-1	.	TRBJ1-2	.	TGTGCCAGCAGGCCCCTTGGGACATTGGCTGGGGGCTACACCTTC	CASRPLGTLAGGYTF
TRBV6-1	TRBD1	TRBJ2-1	.	TGTGCCAGCGTCAGGGGGAGCCCAGTCTACAATGAGCAGTTCTTC	CASVRGSPVYNEQFF
TRBV5-6	.	TRBJ1-5	.	TGTGCCAGCAGCTTGAGCGATCAGCCCCAGCATTTT	CASSLSDQPQHF
TRBV19	.	TRBJ1-1	.	TGTGCCAGTAGTATTCAGGGGATTGCCACTGAAGCTTTCTTT	CASSIQGIATEAFF
TRBV7-8	TRBD1	TRBJ2-2	.	TGTGCCAGCAGCTTAATACAGGGGGCCCACGGGGAGCTGTTTTTT	CASSLIQGAHGELFF
TRBV29-1	.	TRBJ1-2	.	TGCAGCGTTGTTGGGCCAACTAACTATGGCTACACCTTC	CSVVGPTNYGYTF
TRBV4-3	TRBD1	TRBJ1-2	.	TGCGCCAGCAGCCAAGATCCTGGGGGGGACAGGTGCACCTTC	CASSQDPGGDRCTF
TRBV5-1	.	TRBJ1-3	once	TGCGCCAGCAGCTCGGGGGGTGGAAACACCATATATTTT	CASSSGGGNTIYF
TRBV19	.	TRBJ1-5	.	TGTGCCAGTAGTAACAGCCCTTATAGCAATCAGCCCCAGCATTTT	CASSNSPYSNQPQHF
TRBV11-3	.	TRBJ1-1	.	TGTGCCAGCAGCTTAAAACAGAACACTGAAGCTTTCTTT	CASSLKQNTEAFF
TRBV5-1	.	TRBJ2-1	.	TGCGCCAGCAGCTCGACGGGACATTACAATGAGCAGTTCTTC	CASSSTGHYNEQFF
TRBV6-4	TRBD1	TRBJ2-6	.	TGTGCCAGCAGTGACTCAGGGGGCGCTGGGGCCAACGTCCTGACTTTC	CASSDSGGAGANVLTF
TRBV10-3	TRBD1	TRBJ1-1	.	TGTGCCACCTACGGGACAGAGGTGACTGAAGCTTTCTTT	CATYGTEVTEAFF